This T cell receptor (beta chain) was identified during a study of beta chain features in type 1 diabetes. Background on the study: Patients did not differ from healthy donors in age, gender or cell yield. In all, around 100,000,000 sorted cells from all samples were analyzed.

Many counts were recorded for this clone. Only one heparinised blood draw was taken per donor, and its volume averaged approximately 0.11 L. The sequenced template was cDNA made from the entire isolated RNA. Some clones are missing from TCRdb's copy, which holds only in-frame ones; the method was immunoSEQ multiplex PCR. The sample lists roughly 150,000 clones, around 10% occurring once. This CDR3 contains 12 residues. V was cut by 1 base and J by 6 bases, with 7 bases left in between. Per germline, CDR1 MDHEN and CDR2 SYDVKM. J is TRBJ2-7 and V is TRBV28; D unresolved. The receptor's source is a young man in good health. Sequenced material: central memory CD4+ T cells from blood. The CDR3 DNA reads TGTGCCAGCAGTTTATTGCAGTTCGAGCAGTACTTC. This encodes CASSLLQFEQYF.